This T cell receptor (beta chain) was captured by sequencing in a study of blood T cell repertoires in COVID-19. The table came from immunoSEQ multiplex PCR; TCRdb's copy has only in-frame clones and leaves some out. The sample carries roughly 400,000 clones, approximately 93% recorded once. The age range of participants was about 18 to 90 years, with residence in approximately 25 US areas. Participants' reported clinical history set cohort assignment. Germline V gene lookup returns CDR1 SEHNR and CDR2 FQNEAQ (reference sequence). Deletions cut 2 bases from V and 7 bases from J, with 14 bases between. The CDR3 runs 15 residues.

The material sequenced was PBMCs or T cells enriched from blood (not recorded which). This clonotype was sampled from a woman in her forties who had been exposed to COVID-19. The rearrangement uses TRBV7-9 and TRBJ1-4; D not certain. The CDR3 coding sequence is TGTGCCAGCAGCTTAATTGCAGCGGGCGCTGAAAAACTGTTTTTT. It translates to CASSLIAAGAEKLFF.